Shown below are 2 T cell receptor beta chains from a single sample sequenced in a study of cytomegalovirus exposure and HLA in healthy donors. Both 60 Vbeta primers and 13 Jbeta primers went into the PCR. Produced via immunoSEQ multiplex PCR; TCRdb's table is partial and in-frame only. The sample shows some 160,000 clones, around three quarters of them seen only once. The sample was PBMCs. All receptors derive from a man in his forties or fifties in good health and CMV-seronegative.

This chain joins TRBV5-5 and TRBJ1-1; a possible D gene is TRBD1 (5 bases). Trimming stripped 0 bases from V and 0 bases from J, with 12 bases between. The CDR3 totals 16 residues. CDR1 is SGHKS, CDR2 YYEKEE, per germline (reference sequence). The CDR3 loop reads CASSLGVRVLNTEAFF. The CDR3 DNA sequence: TGTGCCAGCAGCTTGGGGGTCAGGGTTCTGAACACTGAAGCTTTCTTT.

This clone was picked up a small number of times. The chain recombines TRBV28 with TRBJ2-2; TRBD2 matches at 13 bases. This CDR3 contains 17 residues. In germline, CDR1 is MDHEN, CDR2 SYDVKM. V lost 4 bases and J lost 7; bases outside the gene matches: 9. The CDR3 reads CASSSATSGRAIGELFF. The CDR3 nucleotides read TGTGCCAGCAGTTCCGCCACTAGCGGGAGGGCCATCGGGGAGCTGTTTTTT.